Given below is one TCR beta chain in context. It lacks a known antigen. No base quality values were provided; no much bigger clone lies one nucleotide off. This sample was included in a study of blood T cell repertoires in COVID-19 (dated by TCRdb to 2018 to 2021). Regarding the study in general: Samples covering the acute and convalescent phases of COVID-19 were provided by collaborators in the United States, Italy and Spain. Subjects who had been exposed to COVID-19, were actively infected with it, or had recovered from it provided the deeply sampled blood TCRbeta repertoires that made up the dataset. A de-identified subject ID, COVID-19 status, age in years and sex were almost always included in the sample metadata. Where available, HLA class I and class II types were taken from metadata supplied by the sample provider and were not determined by assay-based typing. The samples were drawn from two sources: the first 160 participants of the ongoing ImmuneRACE study, and about 1,300 subjects contributed by 6 global collaborators. A freely available public database, intended as a resource for researchers studying the immune response to SARS-CoV-2, is where the repertoires were released. The material from the prospective study consisted of cDNA or gDNA derived from T cells, B-cell-depleted T cells, or PBMCs. Broader findings and caveats from the paper: The quantity of clinical and demographic metadata differed by source and by participant and was supplied without curation.

Measured from the cysteine to the phenylalanine, the CDR3 is 15 residues long. Kept here is only the CDR3 DNA, which spans 45 bases and is read in frame from base 1. At the junction V is shortened by 1 base and J by 5 bases; bases outside the gene matches: 3. From a lookup of the germline V gene, CDR1 and CDR2 are SGHDN and FVKESK. The immunoSEQ Assay, a bias-controlled multiplex PCR, was used to amplify TCRbeta CDR3 regions from genomic DNA. Processing in the source paper ran as follows. The number of nucleated cells in each sample was estimated from the amplification of reference gene primers within the assay. To quantify the absolute abundance of each unique TCRbeta CDR3 rearrangement, sequence reads were collapsed and filtered. Productive Simpson clonality was computed per sample as the square root of Simpson's diversity index over productive rearrangements. TCRdb stores this immuneACCESS table with in-frame sequences only. Part of the clones is absent; in the studies checked, under half of the shortfall reflects unresolved V genes, and no reason is known for the rest. V and J calls and clone size come straight from that table; D and trimming were deduced from the DNA. For this sample there are just under 35,000 clones; approximately 90% appear just once. The top ten clonotypes cover roughly 36% of the sample.

Collaborating institutions collected whole blood in K2EDTA tubes following their own protocols. For TCRbeta analysis, collaborators shipped samples as frozen whole blood, isolated PBMCs, or DNA extracted from either of those sample types. This TCR was recovered from a man aged 55 to 70 with active or convalescent COVID-19. Sequencing used peripheral blood. This receptor chain uses TRBV14 and TRBJ2-1; the central 9 bases match TRBD2. CDR3 region: CASSQGPSGNNEQFF. The nucleotide sequence reads as follows: TGTGCCAGCAGCCAAGGCCCTAGCGGGAACAATGAGCAGTTCTTC.